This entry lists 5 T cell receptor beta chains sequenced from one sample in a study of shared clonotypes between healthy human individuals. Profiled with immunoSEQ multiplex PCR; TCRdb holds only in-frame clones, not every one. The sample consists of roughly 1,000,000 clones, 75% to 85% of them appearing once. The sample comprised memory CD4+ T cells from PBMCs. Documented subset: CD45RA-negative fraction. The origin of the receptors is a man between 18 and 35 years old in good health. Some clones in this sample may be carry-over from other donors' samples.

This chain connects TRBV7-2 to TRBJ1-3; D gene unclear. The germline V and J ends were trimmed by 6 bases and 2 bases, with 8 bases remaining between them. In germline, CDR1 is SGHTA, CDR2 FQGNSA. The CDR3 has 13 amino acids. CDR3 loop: CASRFSTGNTIYF. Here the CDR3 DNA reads TGTGCCAGCAGATTTTCAACTGGAAACACCATATATTTT.

CDR3 DNA: TGTGCCAGCAGCTTGTTCGCCACCCGGGGGTACACTGAAGCTTTCTTT. Protein product: CASSLFATRGYTEAFF. The chain couples TRBV5-6 to TRBJ1-1; a possible D gene is TRBD1 (5 bases). Germline V CDR1 and CDR2: SGHDT, YYEEEE. V lost 1 base, J lost 3 bases, and 16 bases lay in between. CDR3 length equals 16 residues.

This CDR3 is CASSSGVSGAAEKLFF. DNA for the CDR3: TGTGCCAGCAGCTCCGGGGTATCAGGGGCCGCTGAAAAACTGTTTTTT. The chain is built from TRBV7-9 and TRBJ1-4; D is perhaps TRBD1 (6 bases). Trimming shortened V by 4 bases and J by 7 bases, and 19 bases separated the two germline ends. Germline values: CDR1 SEHNR, CDR2 FQNEAQ (reference sequence). This CDR3 comprises 16 residues.

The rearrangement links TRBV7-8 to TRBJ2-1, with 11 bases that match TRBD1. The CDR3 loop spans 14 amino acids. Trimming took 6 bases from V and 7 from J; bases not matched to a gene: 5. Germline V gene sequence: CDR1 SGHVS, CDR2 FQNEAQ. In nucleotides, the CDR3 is TGTGCCAGCAGACGGACAGGGGGCGGGAATGAGCAGTTCTTC. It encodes CASRRTGGGNEQFF.

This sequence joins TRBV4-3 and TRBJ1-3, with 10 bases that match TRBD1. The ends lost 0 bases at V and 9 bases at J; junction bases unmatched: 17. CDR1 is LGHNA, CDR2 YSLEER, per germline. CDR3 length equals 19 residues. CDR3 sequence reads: CASSQEVGFEGTGESTIYF. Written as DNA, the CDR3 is TGCGCCAGCAGCCAAGAGGTCGGCTTCGAAGGGACAGGGGAGAGCACCATATATTTT.